This TCR beta chain was observed in a study of blood T cell repertoires in COVID-19 (dated by TCRdb to 2020 to 2021). About the study as a whole: Collaborator samples came from the United States, Italy and Spain and covered acute and convalescent phases of COVID-19. The prospective study material was composed of cDNA or gDNA derived from T cells, B-cell-depleted T cells, or PBMCs. The dataset comprised deeply sampled blood TCRbeta repertoires from subjects exposed to, actively infected with, or recovered from COVID-19. The repertoires were made available in a free public database intended to serve as a resource for research on the immune response to SARS-CoV-2. The samples were drawn from two sources: the first 160 participants of the ongoing ImmuneRACE study, and 1,254 subjects contributed by 6 global collaborators. Nearly every sample came with metadata listing a de-identified subject ID, COVID-19 status, age in years and sex. Where HLA class I and class II types were available, the types were taken from metadata supplied by the sample provider, not from assay-based typing.

Here is what the overall study found, with its caveats: Clinical and demographic metadata were provided uncurated, with the amount varying by source and participant.

V is shortened by 1 base, J by 5 bases, and the region joining them spans 14 bases. CDR1 and CDR2, looked up from the germline V gene, are SGHDN and FVKESK. The CDR3 numbers 15 residues from cysteine through phenylalanine. Only the CDR3 DNA stays, 45 bases, in frame from base 1. TCRbeta CDR3 regions were amplified from genomic DNA by means of the immunoSEQ Assay, a bias-controlled multiplex PCR. The study's processing was this. Within the assay, amplification of reference gene primers was used to estimate how many nucleated cells each sample contained. To quantify the absolute abundance of each unique TCRbeta CDR3 rearrangement, sequence reads were collapsed and filtered. For each sample, productive Simpson clonality was calculated as the square root of Simpson's diversity index over productive rearrangements. TCRdb took this table from immuneACCESS and kept in-frame rearrangements with V and J called. Such tables lack part of the clones; where checked against another copy, unresolved V genes explain under half of the gap, and the rest is unexplained. From that table come the V and J calls and clone size; the DNA was used to work out D and trimming. In this sample the table shows 150,000 to 200,000 clones, around four fifths of which occur a single time. The ten most abundant clones make up approximately 11% of the sample.

As concerns this clone: What antigen it recognizes has not been identified. No per-base quality is available; no much larger clone lies one base away.

Collaborating institutions collected whole blood in K2EDTA tubes following their own protocols. Collaborator samples were shipped for TCRbeta analysis as frozen whole blood, isolated PBMCs, or DNA extracted from either sample type. The sample taken for sequencing was peripheral blood. The sequence joins TRBV14 to TRBJ2-5, with an unclear D gene assignment. This sequence was found in a human donor in a cohort sampled during active COVID-19. The sequenced DNA: TGTGCCAGCAGCCAAGTGGGCCGCAACCGGGAGACCCAGTACTTC. Its translation is CASSQVGRNRETQYF.